Listed here are 3 T cell receptor beta chains from one sample, sequenced in a study of identical twins. TCRdb independently ran MiXCR on the 5' RACE reads; one entry per CDR3 protein. The sample has over 500,000 distinct CDR3 sequences, roughly a fifth seen once. The same sample was also studied in work on T cells expressing NK-cell markers.

The sample comprised CD4+ T cells sorted from blood. The source is a woman aged 18-30 years in good health.

The chain carries TRBV5-1 and TRBJ2-2, with D maybe TRBD2 (7 bases). The CDR3 is 15 amino acids. With 4 bases removed from V and 4 bases from J, the gap between germline ends came to 14 bases. Germline lookup yields CDR1 SGHRS and CDR2 YFSETQ. This CDR3 reads CASSPPGGGTGELFF. CDR3 in DNA: TGCGCCAGCAGCCCCCCGGGGGGCGGCACCGGGGAGCTGTTTTTT. The full variable domain, its missing parts supplied by reference TRBV5-1 and TRBJ2-2, is KAGVTQTPRYLIKTRGQQVTLSCSPISGHRSVSWYQQTPGQGLQFLFEYFSETQRNKGNFPGRFSGRQFSNSRSEMNVSTLELGDSALYLCASSPPGGGTGELFFGEGSRLTVL.

The J gene is TRBJ2-3, the V gene TRBV6-6; tentative D call: TRBD2 (5 bases). CDR3 length equals 12 residues. The V and J ends lost 7 bases and 8 bases respectively, with 13 bases between them. Germline V gene sequence: CDR1 MNHNY, CDR2 SVGAGI (reference sequence). The CDR3 DNA is TGTGCCAGCACGACTCCCGGAGGTACGCAGTATTTT. As protein: CASTTPGGTQYF.

This clonotype was seen at least ten times. The chain combines TRBV12-3 or TRBV12-4 with TRBJ2-2; the D is unclear. The CDR3 totals 11 residues. V lost 5 bases, J lost 4 bases, and 2 bases lay in between. The CDR3 bases are TGTGCCAGCAGTATCACCGGGGAGCTGTTTTTT. It is translated as CASSITGELFF.